A selection of T cell receptor beta chains follows, all from one sample in a study of immune cell composition in non-small cell lung cancer. Generated by immunoSEQ multiplex PCR, the TCRdb table keeps only in-frame clones and is missing some. The sample carries 3,000 to 4,000 clones, approximately 70% recorded once. Sequenced material: lung tumor tissue. The receptors stem from a human donor with non-small cell lung cancer. Both conserved end residues are part of each CDR3. A D gene is named only where the DNA matches it firmly. Clone size, where shown, is once, few, many, or a class for clones that have expanded.

clone_size: .
d_call: TRBD1
j_call: TRBJ2-3
cdr3_length: 14
v_call: TRBV7-2
cdr3_nt: TGTGCCAGCAGCCTCAGGGGGCTCACAGATACGCAGTATTTT
cdr3_aa: CASSLRGLTDTQYF

clone_size: .
d_call: .
j_call: TRBJ2-7
cdr3_length: 11
v_call: TRBV29-1
cdr3_nt: TGCAGCGTTGGACAGTCCTACGAGCAGTACTTC
cdr3_aa: CSVGQSYEQYF

clone_size: few
d_call: .
j_call: TRBJ1-2
cdr3_length: 13
v_call: TRBV15
cdr3_nt: TGTGCCACAACCCCCGCGGGACGCTATGGCTACACCTTC
cdr3_aa: CATTPAGRYGYTF

clone_size: .
d_call: .
j_call: TRBJ2-2
cdr3_length: 15
v_call: TRBV11-2
cdr3_nt: TGTGCCAGCAGACCTAGCGACAGGAACACCGGGGAGCTGTTTTTT
cdr3_aa: CASRPSDRNTGELFF

clone_size: .
d_call: .
j_call: TRBJ2-7
cdr3_length: 14
v_call: TRBV7-2
cdr3_nt: TGTGCCAGCAGCTTCTGGGGGCCTACCTACGAGCAGTACTTC
cdr3_aa: CASSFWGPTYEQYF

clone_size: few
d_call: .
j_call: TRBJ1-2
cdr3_length: 14
v_call: TRBV6-5
cdr3_nt: TGTGCCAGCAGTTATCAGCCGAGCGACTATGGCTACACCTTC
cdr3_aa: CASSYQPSDYGYTF

clone_size: .
d_call: .
j_call: TRBJ2-3
cdr3_length: 13
v_call: TRBV27
cdr3_nt: TGTGCCAGCAGTCCAGGATTCACAGATACGCAGTATTTT
cdr3_aa: CASSPGFTDTQYF

clone_size: few
d_call: .
j_call: TRBJ1-1
cdr3_length: 16
v_call: TRBV18
cdr3_nt: TGTGCCAGCTCACCAATTGTGGGGGAGGGGAACACTGAAGCTTTCTTT
cdr3_aa: CASSPIVGEGNTEAFF

clone_size: .
d_call: .
j_call: TRBJ1-5
cdr3_length: 16
v_call: TRBV4-1
cdr3_nt: TGCGCCAGCAGCCAAGTTGCGGGGGCGGGCAATCAGCCCCAGCATTTT
cdr3_aa: CASSQVAGAGNQPQHF

clone_size: few
d_call: .
j_call: TRBJ1-2
cdr3_length: 15
v_call: TRBV7-2
cdr3_nt: TGTGCCAGCAGCTGGGGACATCAGACAACGGGGGGCTACACCTTC
cdr3_aa: CASSWGHQTTGGYTF

clone_size: .
d_call: .
j_call: TRBJ1-2
cdr3_length: 12
v_call: TRBV28
cdr3_nt: TGTGCCAGCAGTTGGGCGGGTTATGGCTACACCTTC
cdr3_aa: CASSWAGYGYTF

clone_size: .
d_call: TRBD1
j_call: TRBJ1-2
cdr3_length: 15
v_call: TRBV5-6
cdr3_nt: TGTGCCAGCAGCTTGGGTTCGGGACAGAACTATGGCTACACCTTC
cdr3_aa: CASSLGSGQNYGYTF

clone_size: .
d_call: TRBD2
j_call: TRBJ2-1
cdr3_length: 15
v_call: TRBV4-2
cdr3_nt: TGTGCCAGCAGCCCTTCTAGCGGGGGGATCAATGAGCAGTTCTTC
cdr3_aa: CASSPSSGGINEQFF

clone_size: .
d_call: TRBD2
j_call: TRBJ2-3
cdr3_length: 16
v_call: TRBV5-1
cdr3_nt: TGCGCCAGCAGCACCCTCGGAGCGGGGGCCACAGATACGCAGTATTTT
cdr3_aa: CASSTLGAGATDTQYF

clone_size: few
d_call: .
j_call: TRBJ1-1
cdr3_length: 11
v_call: TRBV6-5
cdr3_nt: TGTGCCAGCAGTGCGGGCCCTGGGGCTTTCTTT
cdr3_aa: CASSAGPGAFF

clone_size: once
d_call: .
j_call: TRBJ2-2
cdr3_length: 12
v_call: TRBV10-3
cdr3_nt: TGTGCCATCATGAGCTCCACCGGGGAGCTGTTTTTT
cdr3_aa: CAIMSSTGELFF

clone_size: .
d_call: TRBD1
j_call: TRBJ1-4
cdr3_length: 18
v_call: TRBV18
cdr3_nt: TGTGCCAGCTCACCAAGACAGGGGAGGAAGGGTCCTAATGAAAAACTGTTTTTT
cdr3_aa: CASSPRQGRKGPNEKLFF

clone_size: once
d_call: TRBD1
j_call: TRBJ1-1
cdr3_length: 14
v_call: TRBV4-3
cdr3_nt: TGCGCCAGCAGCCAACAGGGGGCAAGGACTGAAGCTTTCTTT
cdr3_aa: CASSQQGARTEAFF

clone_size: .
d_call: TRBD2
j_call: TRBJ2-7
cdr3_length: 17
v_call: TRBV4-1
cdr3_nt: TGCGCCAGCAGCCAAGTCGGGGGGGCGGGGGTTCGTGGCGAGCAGTACTTC
cdr3_aa: CASSQVGGAGVRGEQYF

clone_size: .
d_call: TRBD2
j_call: TRBJ2-1
cdr3_length: 13
v_call: TRBV7-9
cdr3_nt: TGTGCCAGCAGCTCGGGACTACACAATGAGCAGTTCTTC
cdr3_aa: CASSSGLHNEQFF

clone_size: .
d_call: .
j_call: TRBJ1-4
cdr3_length: 14
v_call: TRBV21-1
cdr3_nt: TGTGCCAGCAGCAGAGGGGGGGCTAATGAAAAACTGTTTTTT
cdr3_aa: CASSRGGANEKLFF

clone_size: .
d_call: TRBD1
j_call: TRBJ1-4
cdr3_length: 15
v_call: TRBV9
cdr3_nt: TGTGCCAGCAGCCTGTCCCCCGGACAGGGAGAAAAACTGTTTTTT
cdr3_aa: CASSLSPGQGEKLFF

clone_size: .
d_call: .
j_call: TRBJ2-7
cdr3_length: 16
v_call: TRBV13
cdr3_nt: TGTGCCAGCAGCCCCCCCCGGGACACTGACTACTACGAGCAGTACTTC
cdr3_aa: CASSPPRDTDYYEQYF

clone_size: .
d_call: TRBD2
j_call: TRBJ2-3
cdr3_length: 16
v_call: TRBV11-2
cdr3_nt: TGTGCCAGCAGCTTAGCGGGCGGGGGGAGCACAGATACGCAGTATTTT
cdr3_aa: CASSLAGGGSTDTQYF

clone_size: .
d_call: TRBD1
j_call: TRBJ2-5
cdr3_length: 15
v_call: TRBV6-5
cdr3_nt: TGTGCCAGCCGTTACAGGGGACAGCTTCAAGAGACCCAGTACTTC
cdr3_aa: CASRYRGQLQETQYF

clone_size: .
d_call: TRBD1
j_call: TRBJ2-1
cdr3_length: 16
v_call: TRBV9
cdr3_nt: TGTGCCAGCAGCCTCAGGACAGGGGGCTGGTACAATGAGCAGTTCTTC
cdr3_aa: CASSLRTGGWYNEQFF

clone_size: .
d_call: .
j_call: TRBJ1-2
cdr3_length: 14
v_call: TRBV5-4
cdr3_nt: TGTGCCAGCAGCTTGTCCCCTCCAGGGTATGGCTACACCTTC
cdr3_aa: CASSLSPPGYGYTF

clone_size: large
d_call: .
j_call: TRBJ1-5
cdr3_length: 15
v_call: TRBV6-1
cdr3_nt: TGTGCCAGCAGAGTGACAGCCGATAGCAATCAGCCCCAGCATTTT
cdr3_aa: CASRVTADSNQPQHF

clone_size: .
d_call: TRBD1
j_call: TRBJ2-1
cdr3_length: 15
v_call: TRBV2
cdr3_nt: TGTGCCAGCAGTACAGTCGGGACAGGGGACAATGAGCAGTTCTTC
cdr3_aa: CASSTVGTGDNEQFF

clone_size: .
d_call: .
j_call: TRBJ2-2
cdr3_length: 14
v_call: TRBV14
cdr3_nt: TGTGCCAGCAGGGGGCTGACGAACACCGGGGAGCTGTTTTTT
cdr3_aa: CASRGLTNTGELFF

clone_size: .
d_call: .
j_call: TRBJ1-4
cdr3_length: 16
v_call: TRBV28
cdr3_nt: TGTGCCAGCAGTTTCGGTGGCGGGAGACTAAGCAAAAAACTGTTTTTT
cdr3_aa: CASSFGGGRLSKKLFF

clone_size: .
d_call: TRBD1
j_call: TRBJ2-1
cdr3_length: 17
v_call: TRBV5-6
cdr3_nt: TGTGCCAGTAGACTAAAGGGACAGGCCTTATCCTACAATGAGCAGTTCTTC
cdr3_aa: CASRLKGQALSYNEQFF

clone_size: few
d_call: .
j_call: TRBJ1-1
cdr3_length: 12
v_call: TRBV7-2
cdr3_nt: TGTGCCAGCTGGCGGGGGAGGACTGAAGCTTTCTTT
cdr3_aa: CASWRGRTEAFF

clone_size: once
d_call: TRBD2
j_call: TRBJ2-7
cdr3_length: 15
v_call: TRBV10-3
cdr3_nt: TGTGCCAGCAGCCCCGCTAGCGGGAGGGCCGAAGAGCAGTACTTC
cdr3_aa: CASSPASGRAEEQYF

clone_size: .
d_call: TRBD1
j_call: TRBJ2-1
cdr3_length: 15
v_call: TRBV6-5
cdr3_nt: TGTGCCAGCAACCCTACAGGGGGCAAAATCAACGAGCAGTTCTTC
cdr3_aa: CASNPTGGKINEQFF

clone_size: .
d_call: .
j_call: TRBJ2-7
cdr3_length: 16
v_call: TRBV4-1
cdr3_nt: TGCGCCAGCAGCCAAGGGGCCTCAAAGGGGGCCTACGAGCAGTACTTC
cdr3_aa: CASSQGASKGAYEQYF

clone_size: few
d_call: .
j_call: TRBJ2-7
cdr3_length: 16
v_call: TRBV23-1
cdr3_nt: TGCGCCAGCAGTCAATCGGAGGGCTGTTCCTCCTACGAGCAGTACTTC
cdr3_aa: CASSQSEGCSSYEQYF

clone_size: .
d_call: TRBD2
j_call: TRBJ2-1
cdr3_length: 15
v_call: TRBV7-9
cdr3_nt: TGTGCCAGCAGCTTAGGGGCAGCGGGAGACAATGAGCAGTTCTTC
cdr3_aa: CASSLGAAGDNEQFF

clone_size: .
d_call: .
j_call: TRBJ2-5
cdr3_length: 13
v_call: TRBV6-5
cdr3_nt: TGTGCCAGCAGTTATCAAGCTTCGGAGACCCAGTACTTC
cdr3_aa: CASSYQASETQYF

clone_size: .
d_call: .
j_call: TRBJ2-1
cdr3_length: 15
v_call: TRBV9
cdr3_nt: TGTGCCAGCAGCGTAGGCGGGAATTCCTACAATGAGCAGTTCTTC
cdr3_aa: CASSVGGNSYNEQFF

clone_size: .
d_call: TRBD1
j_call: TRBJ2-5
cdr3_length: 13
v_call: TRBV7-3
cdr3_nt: TGTGCCAGCAGCTACGACAGGGGAGAGACCCAGTACTTC
cdr3_aa: CASSYDRGETQYF

clone_size: medium-sized
d_call: .
j_call: TRBJ2-3
cdr3_length: 14
v_call: TRBV7-6
cdr3_nt: TGTGCCAGCAGCTTAGGGGGAGCCACAGATACGCAGTATTTT
cdr3_aa: CASSLGGATDTQYF

clone_size: few
d_call: .
j_call: TRBJ1-5
cdr3_length: 16
v_call: TRBV18
cdr3_nt: TGTGCCAGCTCACCACGGCGGGGTCGCGTCAATCAGCCCCAGCATTTT
cdr3_aa: CASSPRRGRVNQPQHF

clone_size: once
d_call: .
j_call: TRBJ1-2
cdr3_length: 17
v_call: TRBV14
cdr3_nt: TGTGCCAGCAGCCAAGGATTTATCAGTGAAGCTAACTATGGCTACACCTTC
cdr3_aa: CASSQGFISEANYGYTF

clone_size: .
d_call: TRBD2
j_call: TRBJ2-7
cdr3_length: 15
v_call: TRBV14
cdr3_nt: TGTGCCAGCAGCCCCGGACTAGCGGGGGCCTACGAGCAGTACTTC
cdr3_aa: CASSPGLAGAYEQYF

clone_size: .
d_call: TRBD2
j_call: TRBJ2-3
cdr3_length: 16
v_call: TRBV9
cdr3_nt: TGTGCCAGCAGCGTAGAAGGCGGGGGGGCTACAGATACGCAGTATTTT
cdr3_aa: CASSVEGGGATDTQYF

clone_size: .
d_call: TRBD1
j_call: TRBJ2-2
cdr3_length: 15
v_call: TRBV5-6
cdr3_nt: TGTGCCAGCAGAAGGGACAGGGGGCGAGGCGGGGAGCTGTTTTTT
cdr3_aa: CASRRDRGRGGELFF

clone_size: .
d_call: .
j_call: TRBJ1-1
cdr3_length: 13
v_call: TRBV18
cdr3_nt: TGTGCCAGCTCCCACGGTCTGAACACTGAAGCTTTCTTT
cdr3_aa: CASSHGLNTEAFF

clone_size: .
d_call: .
j_call: TRBJ1-3
cdr3_length: 15
v_call: TRBV4-3
cdr3_nt: TGCGCCAGCAGCCACGGACAGATCTCTGGAAACACCATATATTTT
cdr3_aa: CASSHGQISGNTIYF

clone_size: .
d_call: .
j_call: TRBJ1-4
cdr3_length: 14
v_call: TRBV5-1
cdr3_nt: TGCGCCAGCAGCTTTGGCAGGGCAGGTGAAAAACTGTTTTTT
cdr3_aa: CASSFGRAGEKLFF

clone_size: .
d_call: .
j_call: TRBJ2-2
cdr3_length: 15
v_call: TRBV5-4
cdr3_nt: TGCGCCAGCAGCCAAGATTTAAGGGGGACGGGGGAGCTGTTTTTT
cdr3_aa: CASSQDLRGTGELFF

clone_size: .
d_call: .
j_call: TRBJ1-6
cdr3_length: 14
v_call: TRBV4-1
cdr3_nt: TGCGCCAGCAGCCAGGGGCAGTTGGGTTCACCCCTCCACTTT
cdr3_aa: CASSQGQLGSPLHF

clone_size: .
d_call: TRBD2
j_call: TRBJ2-1
cdr3_length: 15
v_call: TRBV27
cdr3_nt: TGTGCCAGCAGTTTATCGCTAGCGGGGTACAATGAGCAGTTCTTC
cdr3_aa: CASSLSLAGYNEQFF

clone_size: few
d_call: .
j_call: TRBJ2-7
cdr3_length: 14
v_call: TRBV27
cdr3_nt: TGTGCCAGCAGTTATGGGGCGCATGGCTACGAGCAGTACTTC
cdr3_aa: CASSYGAHGYEQYF

clone_size: .
d_call: TRBD1
j_call: TRBJ2-5
cdr3_length: 15
v_call: TRBV6-6
cdr3_nt: TGTGCCAGCAGTTACCACGGGACAGTCCAAGAGACCCAGTACTTC
cdr3_aa: CASSYHGTVQETQYF

clone_size: .
d_call: TRBD1
j_call: TRBJ1-1
cdr3_length: 14
v_call: TRBV7-6
cdr3_nt: TGTGCCAGCAGCTTAGGGGACAGGGGGACTGAAGCTTTCTTT
cdr3_aa: CASSLGDRGTEAFF

clone_size: .
d_call: TRBD2
j_call: TRBJ2-3
cdr3_length: 16
v_call: TRBV4-3
cdr3_nt: TGCGCCAGCAGCCAAGAAGGGGAGGGCCTGACAGATACGCAGTATTTT
cdr3_aa: CASSQEGEGLTDTQYF

clone_size: .
d_call: TRBD1
j_call: TRBJ1-2
cdr3_length: 15
v_call: TRBV27
cdr3_nt: TGTGCCAGCAGGGTATACCAGGGGGCGGCCTATGGCTACACCTTC
cdr3_aa: CASRVYQGAAYGYTF

clone_size: .
d_call: .
j_call: TRBJ2-3
cdr3_length: 15
v_call: TRBV6-6
cdr3_nt: TGTGCCAGCAAGGGCACCGGGGGATCCACAGATACGCAGTATTTT
cdr3_aa: CASKGTGGSTDTQYF

clone_size: .
d_call: TRBD2
j_call: TRBJ2-3
cdr3_length: 16
v_call: TRBV6-5
cdr3_nt: TGTGCCAGCAGTTACTCGCCTAGCGGGGGCACAGATACGCAGTATTTT
cdr3_aa: CASSYSPSGGTDTQYF